Listed here are 17 T cell receptor beta chains from one sample, sequenced in a study of blood T cell repertoires in COVID-19. Repertoires were generated with immunoSEQ multiplex PCR, while TCRdb's copy carries only in-frame clones and drops some. The repertoire holds 200,000 to 250,000 clones, around 85% seen once, with about 3.8% in the top ten. The sequencing input was PBMCs or T cells enriched from blood (not recorded which). The source of these receptors is a woman aged 40 to 50 with acute COVID-19.

The chain is built from TRBV27 and TRBJ2-1; 11 bases map to TRBD2. The junction had 16 bases not matched to a gene; V was cut back by 5 bases and J by 7 bases. Germline V lookup: CDR1 MNHEY, CDR2 SMNVEV (reference sequence). This CDR3 spans 18 amino acids. The CDR3 loop reads CASSLRAPLAGESNEQFF. In DNA form, the CDR3 reads TGTGCCAGCAGTCTCAGGGCCCCACTAGCGGGAGAGTCTAATGAGCAGTTCTTC.

The gene calls are TRBV28 and TRBJ2-2, with 8 bases lining up with TRBD1. The V gene's germline CDR1 is MDHEN and CDR2 SYDVKM. V lost 6 bases to trimming and J lost 3 bases; unmatched junction nucleotides: 6. The CDR3 runs to 15 residues. The CDR3 loop is CASSARGLYTGELFF. The CDR3 nucleotides read TGTGCCAGCAGCGCCAGGGGGCTGTACACCGGGGAGCTGTTTTTT.

A single count supports this clone. CDR3 protein: CSAEGDREAFF. In nucleotides, the CDR3 is TGCAGCGCGGAGGGGGACAGGGAAGCTTTCTTT. The V and J genes are TRBV29-1 and TRBJ1-1, with TRBD1 matching over 8 bases. V lost 7 bases to trimming and J lost 8 bases; unmatched junction nucleotides: 6. This CDR3 comprises 11 residues. Germline CDR1 reads SQVTM; CDR2 reads ANQGSEA. Full variable domain (outside the CDR3, taken from reference TRBV29-1 and TRBJ1-1): SAVISQKPSRDICQRGTSLTIQCQVDSQVTMMFWYRQQPGQSLTLIATANQGSEATYESGFVIDKFPISRPNLTFSTLTVSNMSPEDSSIYLCSAEGDREAFFGQGTRLTVV.

The V and J genes are TRBV28 and TRBJ2-5; D not certain. Germline values: CDR1 MDHEN, CDR2 SYDVKM. The CDR3 sequence is 14 residues long. V was trimmed by 3 bases and J by 5 bases, leaving 13 bases between them. As DNA, the CDR3 is TGTGCCAGCAGTTTGACATGGTCAACGGAGACCCAGTACTTC. It encodes CASSLTWSTETQYF.

This rearrangement joins TRBV7-8 to TRBJ1-3, with D tentatively TRBD1 (6 bases). CDR1 and CDR2 from the germline V gene are SGHVS and FQNEAQ. Trimming took 5 bases from V and 4 from J, leaving 12 bases between them. This CDR3 is 14 amino acids long. CDR3 sequence reads: CASSQDRSGNTIYF. DNA for the CDR3: TGTGCCAGCAGCCAAGACAGGTCCGGAAACACCATATATTTT.

The CDR3 reads CASSPTPSSYNEQFF. CDR3 in DNA: TGTGCCAGCAGCCCCACACCTAGCTCCTACAATGAGCAGTTCTTC. This chain links TRBV7-3 with TRBJ2-1; no clear D. Germline CDR1 reads SGHTA; CDR2 reads FQGTGA. V shed 5 bases and J shed 0 bases, with 11 bases lying between them. This CDR3 region has 15 residues.

The J gene is TRBJ2-7, the V gene TRBV11-2, with 9 bases that match TRBD2. V was pared by 2 bases and J by 1 base, with 3 bases of the junction left unmatched. The CDR3 consists of 15 residues. CDR1 and CDR2 from the germline V gene are SGHAT and FQNNGV. The CDR3 protein is CASSLLAGISYEQYF. Written as DNA, the CDR3 is TGTGCCAGCAGCTTACTAGCGGGAATATCCTACGAGCAGTACTTC. The full variable domain, completed using reference TRBV11-2 and TRBJ2-7, is EAGVAQSPRYKIIEKRQSVAFWCNPISGHATLYWYQQILGQGPKLLIQFQNNGVVDDSQLPKDRFSAERLKGVDSTLKIQPAKLEDSAVYLCASSLLAGISYEQYFGPGTRLTVT.

The CDR3 nucleotides read TGTGCCAGCAGCCCCTTGGGAGACACTGAAGCTTTCTTT. It encodes CASSPLGDTEAFF. The rearrangement links TRBV6-5 to TRBJ1-1; D ambiguous. V was shortened by 6 bases and J by 3 bases, with 11 bases between the two germline ends. CDR3 length equals 13 residues. CDR1 is MNHEY, CDR2 SVGAGI, per germline.

This chain uses TRBV28 with TRBJ2-7; TRBD1 might be the D (5 bases). With 9 bases removed from V and 4 bases from J, the gap between germline ends came to 16 bases. CDR1 and CDR2 (germline): MDHEN, SYDVKM. This CDR3 is 13 amino acids long. CDR3 residues: CASRQQGRYEQYF. CDR3 sequence (DNA): TGTGCCAGTCGACAGCAGGGTAGGTACGAGCAGTACTTC.

The chain combines TRBV5-5 with TRBJ2-4, with no clear D. CDR1 SGHKS and CDR2 YYEKEE come from the germline V gene (reference sequence). The V end lost 0 bases, the J end lost 7 bases, and 5 bases lay between the germline ends. The CDR3 runs to 12 residues. This CDR3 is CASSLAENIQYF. In DNA, the CDR3 is TGTGCCAGCAGCTTGGCTGAGAACATTCAGTACTTC.

The rearrangement links TRBV11-2 to TRBJ2-7; unclear D gene. This CDR3 has 15 residues. V lost 0 bases to trimming and J lost 3 bases, with 12 bases between them. CDR1 and CDR2 (germline): SGHAT, FQNNGV. CDR3 protein: CASSLERRSLYEQYF. CDR3 coding DNA: TGTGCCAGCAGCTTAGAACGCAGATCCCTCTACGAGCAGTACTTC.

The gene calls are TRBV5-1 and TRBJ2-7; TRBD1 matches at 8 bases. With 4 bases clipped from V and 6 bases from J, the junction kept 3 bases outside the gene matches. Germline V gene lookup returns CDR1 SGHRS and CDR2 YFSETQ. The CDR3 covers 12 residues. The CDR3 here is CASSMTGVEQYF. Here the CDR3 DNA reads TGCGCCAGCAGCATGACAGGGGTCGAGCAGTACTTC.

The J gene is TRBJ2-1, the V gene TRBV7-8; the match to TRBD2 covers 11 bases. Germline V gives CDR1 SGHVS, CDR2 FQNEAQ. The CDR3 has 18 amino acids. V lost 0 bases to trimming and J lost 6 bases; unmatched junction nucleotides: 10. The CDR3 DNA follows: TGTGCCAGCAGCTTAGCCCACCCCGGGACTAGCGGAATCAATGAGCAGTTCTTC. As protein: CASSLAHPGTSGINEQFF. The full variable domain, with the rest looked up from reference TRBV7-8 and TRBJ2-1, is GAGVSQSPRYKVAKRGQDVALRCDPISGHVSLFWYQQALGQGPEFLTYFQNEAQLDKSGLPSDRFFAERPEGSVSTLKIQRTQQEDSAVYLCASSLAHPGTSGINEQFFGPGTRLTVL.

The chain recombines TRBV10-1 with TRBJ2-7; 10 bases fit TRBD2. J was trimmed by 3 bases and V by 10 bases; bases with no gene match: 15. This CDR3 has 16 residues. Germline assignment: CDR1 WNHNN and CDR2 SYGVQD (reference sequence). CDR3: CANRRKTGTSVYEQYF. Here the CDR3 DNA reads TGCGCCAACAGACGGAAAACCGGGACTAGCGTCTACGAGCAGTACTTC.

The rearrangement joins TRBV6-5 to TRBJ2-5; TRBD1 matches 10 bases. The V gene end was trimmed by 7 bases and the J gene end by 5 bases; junction bases not matched to a gene: 7. CDR1 and CDR2 (germline): MNHEY, SVGAGI. The CDR3 has 14 residues. CDR3 nucleotide sequence: TGTGCCAGCAAGAAGGGACAGGGGAGGGAGACCCAGTACTTC. This sequence encodes CASKKGQGRETQYF.

This chain joins TRBV28 and TRBJ1-1; TRBD1 aligns across 11 bases. Germline loops: CDR1 MDHEN, CDR2 SYDVKM. This CDR3 is built from 16 residues. J lost 6 bases, V lost 6 bases, and 12 bases had no gene match. The CDR3 coding sequence is TGTGCCAGCAGACTCAGAGGACAGGGGGCAGGGGCTGAAGCTTTCTTT. Its protein product is CASRLRGQGAGAEAFF.

This clone occurred many times. The chain has TRBV28 and TRBJ1-4, with 8 bases identical to TRBD1. With V trimmed by 4 bases and J by 4 bases, 2 bases remained unmatched. This CDR3 region has 14 residues. Germline lookup yields CDR1 MDHEN and CDR2 SYDVKM. The CDR3 bases are TGTGCCAGCAGTTGGGGACAGGATAATGAAAAACTGTTTTTT. Amino acid sequence: CASSWGQDNEKLFF.